The 25 T cell receptor beta chains given below trace back to one sample, sequenced in a study of early T cells in non-severe SARS-CoV-2 infection. TCRdb reprocessed the 5' RACE reads via MiXCR and lists one record per CDR3 protein. The sample includes about 54,000 distinct CDR3 sequences, about 7.6% of them seen just once. This material consisted of whole blood, taken at baseline. These receptor sequences come from an adult who was a healthcare worker with PCR-confirmed SARS-CoV-2 infection or an uninfected control (not recorded which).

The chain combines TRBV20-1 with TRBJ2-2; 11 nucleotides match TRBD1. The junction had 4 bases not matched to a gene; V was cut back by 3 bases and J by 4 bases. Germline V gene data show CDR1 as DFQATT and CDR2 as SNEGSKA (reference sequence). CDR3 length equals 15 residues. The CDR3 DNA is TGCAGTGCTAGGACCGGGACAGGGGGCACCGGGGAGCTGTTTTTT. Amino acid sequence: CSARTGTGGTGELFF.

This clonotype was counted between two and nine times. V is TRBV7-9 and J is TRBJ2-7; D is unclear. Germline CDR1 reads SEHNR; CDR2 reads FQNEAQ (reference sequence). Trimming cost V 5 bases and J 4 bases, with 9 bases left between them. The CDR3 totals 12 residues. The CDR3 DNA is TGTGCCAGCAGCCAAACCGCGTACGAGCAGTACTTC. It encodes CASSQTAYEQYF.

This clonotype occurred many times. V is TRBV6-6 and J is TRBJ1-5, with D uncertain. Trimming shortened V by 0 bases and J by 3 bases, and 9 bases separated the two germline ends. This CDR3 is built from 15 residues. Germline lookup yields CDR1 MNHNY and CDR2 SVGAGI (reference sequence). CDR3 in DNA: TGTGCCAGCAGTTACTCGACACCAGTCAATCAGCCCCAGCATTTT. Its protein is CASSYSTPVNQPQHF.

The rearrangement joins TRBV4-2 to TRBJ2-7; D may be TRBD1 (5 bases). The CDR3 runs to 18 residues. Germline V gene data show CDR1 as LGHNA and CDR2 as YNFKEQ. The ends were cut back, 0 bases at V and 2 bases at J, with 20 bases in the middle. This CDR3 reads CASSQDLSGLGSTYEQYF. The DNA for the CDR3 is TGTGCCAGCAGCCAAGACCTTTCAGGGTTAGGGTCGACCTACGAGCAGTACTTC.

This clonotype was seen many times. The chain has TRBV11-2 and TRBJ2-2, with 9 bases fitting TRBD1. The CDR3 covers 15 residues. The V segment lost 6 bases and the J segment 4 bases; nucleotides outside the gene matches: 6. Germline values: CDR1 SGHAT, CDR2 FQNNGV. CDR3 DNA sequence: TGTGCCAGCAGGGCCGGGACAGGGCCCACCGGGGAGCTGTTTTTT. Its protein product is CASRAGTGPTGELFF.

This clonotype came up many times. The DNA for the CDR3 is TGTGCCAGCAGCCATCGAGGGTACCAAGAGACCCAGTACTTC. This encodes CASSHRGYQETQYF. The V and J genes are TRBV11-1 and TRBJ2-5; D is perhaps TRBD2 (5 bases). CDR3 length: 14 residues. Germline V CDR1 and CDR2: SGHAT, FQDESV (reference sequence). The germline V and J ends were trimmed by 5 bases and 0 bases, with 10 bases remaining between them.

This clonotype has a handful of counts. The chain combines TRBV28 with TRBJ2-7, with D hard to call. Germline values: CDR1 MDHEN, CDR2 SYDVKM. Trimming took 6 bases from V and 2 from J, leaving 17 bases between them. The CDR3 length is 15 residues. CDR3 in amino acids: CASSPPVLQPYEQYF. The DNA for the CDR3 is TGTGCCAGCAGCCCGCCGGTCCTACAGCCCTACGAGCAGTACTTC.

V is TRBV11-2 and J is TRBJ1-1; D remains unclear. Trimming left V 0 bases short and J 11 bases short, with 13 bases between. The CDR3 runs 13 residues. Germline V gene data show CDR1 as SGHAT and CDR2 as FQNNGV. The CDR3 DNA follows: TGTGCCAGCAGCTTAGACTGGGCCTCCGCGGCTTTCTTT. Protein: CASSLDWASAAFF.

This clonotype was counted between two and nine times. This chain connects TRBV4-3 to TRBJ2-5; 11 bases are a match to TRBD2. The V gene end was trimmed by 5 bases and the J gene end by 3 bases; junction bases not matched to a gene: 5. CDR1 and CDR2 from the germline V gene are LGHNA and YSLEER. The CDR3 is made up of 15 amino acids. The CDR3, as DNA: TGCGCCAGCAGCTGGGGACTAGCGGCTGAAGAGACCCAGTACTTC. Encoded protein: CASSWGLAAEETQYF.

This clonotype occurred a few times. The chain carries TRBV28 and TRBJ2-7; 8 nucleotides align to TRBD1. CDR1 is MDHEN and CDR2 is SYDVKM in the germline V gene. V gave up 8 bases and J gave up 2 bases; unmatched junction bases: 2. There are 12 residues in the CDR3. CDR3 loop: CASRDRTYEQYF. In DNA, the CDR3 is TGTGCCAGCCGGGACAGGACCTACGAGCAGTACTTC.

The sample holds many counts of this clonotype. The J gene is TRBJ2-2, the V gene TRBV7-9; TRBD2 agrees at 13 bases. J lost 7 bases, V lost 8 bases, and 7 bases had no gene match. The germline V gene encodes CDR1 SEHNR and CDR2 FQNEAQ (reference sequence). The CDR3 extends over 15 amino acids. The CDR3 here is CASFGTSGNHGELFF. CDR3 in DNA: TGTGCCAGCTTCGGGACTAGCGGGAACCACGGGGAGCTGTTTTTT.

Turning to this clonotype: At one boundary the junction diverges from the germline segment, which might be a read error. The chain uses TRBV12-3 or TRBV12-4 and TRBJ2-5, with a possible D match to TRBD2 (5 bases). The CDR3 consists of 13 residues. DNA for the CDR3: TGTGCCAGCAAACGAGGGTACCAAGAGACACAGTACTTC. Encoded protein: CASKRGYQETQYF.

The CDR3 protein is CASSSSPYEQYF. For the CDR3, the DNA is TGTGCCAGCAGCTCCTCCCCCTACGAGCAGTACTTC. The rearrangement links TRBV7-9 to TRBJ2-7; D ambiguous. Germline V gene data show CDR1 as SEHNR and CDR2 as FQNEAQ (reference sequence). The CDR3 loop spans 12 amino acids. V was trimmed by 4 bases and J by 2 bases, leaving 6 bases between them. Full variable domain (missing parts from reference TRBV7-9 and TRBJ2-7): DTGVSQNPRHKITKRGQNVTFRCDPISEHNRLYWYRQTLGQGPEFLTYFQNEAQLEKSRLLSDRFSAERPKGSFSTLEIQRTEQGDSAMYLCASSSSPYEQYFGPGTRLTVT.

This clonotype was counted ten times or more. V is TRBV4-1 and J is TRBJ2-2; D may be TRBD1 (6 bases). Trimming left V 6 bases short and J 0 bases short, with 11 bases between. There are 15 residues in the CDR3. CDR1 MGHRA and CDR2 YSYEKL come from the germline V gene. CDR3 sequence (DNA): TGCGCCAGCAGACCGACAGGAGCGAACACCGGGGAGCTGTTTTTT. It yields the protein CASRPTGANTGELFF.

The sample holds a few counts of this clonotype. The chain uses TRBV20-1 and TRBJ1-2; a weak D match, TRBD1 (6 bases). From germline, CDR1 is DFQATT and CDR2 SNEGSKA (reference sequence). CDR3 length: 13 residues. V dropped 3 bases and J dropped 2 bases, with 10 bases sitting between them. CDR3 in amino acids: CSARRTENYGYTF. In DNA, the CDR3 is TGCAGTGCTAGGAGGACAGAGAACTATGGCTACACCTTC.

This clonotype was recorded many times. The CDR3 sequence is CASRLDRAGEYF. In nucleotides, the CDR3 is TGTGCCAGCAGACTGGACAGGGCTGGAGAATACTTC. This rearrangement joins TRBV6-1 to TRBJ2-4, with 8 bases aligning to TRBD1. Looked up from germline, CDR1 is MNHNS and CDR2 is SASEGT. This CDR3 comprises 12 residues. V dropped 6 bases and J dropped 16; count of bases not matched to a gene: 11.

The chain recombines TRBV28 with TRBJ2-7; unclear D gene. The V end lost 3 bases, the J end lost 0 bases, and 18 bases lay between the germline ends. The length of the CDR3 is 17 residues. Germline V gene sequence: CDR1 MDHEN, CDR2 SYDVKM. CDR3 amino acids: CASSFPLFDISSYEQYF. CDR3 DNA sequence: TGTGCCAGCAGTTTTCCCCTATTTGACATATCCTCCTACGAGCAGTACTTC.

This clonotype was observed at least ten times. The chain carries TRBV11-2 and TRBJ2-1, with 10 bases lining up with TRBD1. V gave up 1 base and J gave up 3 bases; unmatched junction bases: 15. From germline, CDR1 is SGHAT and CDR2 FQNNGV. The CDR3 runs to 20 residues. CDR3 loop: CASSLGGQGRYFRLYNEQFF. DNA for the CDR3: TGTGCCAGCAGCTTAGGGGGACAGGGGAGGTATTTCCGTCTCTACAATGAGCAGTTCTTC.

This chain connects TRBV4-1 to TRBJ2-7; no reliable D call. CDR3 length equals 15 residues. Trimming removed 0 bases at V and 3 bases at J, with 12 bases between. Germline CDR1 reads MGHRA; CDR2 reads YSYEKL. The CDR3 is CASSQDSLSYYEQYF. CDR3 DNA sequence: TGCGCCAGCAGCCAAGACTCACTCTCTTACTACGAGCAGTACTTC.

There are a few counts of this clonotype. The V gene is TRBV6-5, the J gene TRBJ2-1; 8 bases align to TRBD2. Per germline, CDR1 MNHEY and CDR2 SVGAGI. The V segment lost 5 bases and the J segment 6 bases; nucleotides outside the gene matches: 6. The CDR3 is 14 amino acids. In DNA, the CDR3 is TGTGCCAGCAGTAAAGGACTAGCTTTCAATGAGCAGTTCTTC. It is translated as CASSKGLAFNEQFF.

This clonotype was found once. The chain carries TRBV4-1 and TRBJ2-5, with 10 bases lining up with TRBD1. This CDR3 spans 16 amino acids. From germline, CDR1 is MGHRA and CDR2 YSYEKL. With 0 bases clipped from V and 7 bases from J, the junction kept 8 bases outside the gene matches. The CDR3 DNA sequence: TGCGCCAGCAGCCAAGAACCGGGACAGGGGATTGGGACCCAGTACTTC. This translates into CASSQEPGQGIGTQYF.

The V gene is TRBV6-2 or TRBV6-3, the J gene TRBJ2-5; a weak D match, TRBD1 (6 bases). The CDR3 runs 15 residues. Germline CDR1 reads MNHEY; CDR2 reads SVGEGT. Trimming pared 0 bases from V and 7 bases from J, leaving 15 bases between. This CDR3 is CASSYSPGDLVTQYF. The CDR3 coding sequence is TGTGCCAGCAGTTACTCGCCAGGGGATTTGGTGACCCAGTACTTC.

The chain employs TRBV29-1 and TRBJ2-4, with TRBD1 identical over 8 bases. In germline, CDR1 is SQVTM, CDR2 ANQGSEA. The CDR3 length is 15 residues. The CDR3 DNA follows: TGCAGTGCCACGCTGGGCCAGGGGGCTTTAAACATTCAGTACTTC. It specifies CSATLGQGALNIQYF.

This clonotype was seen ten or more times. The chain uses TRBV19 and TRBJ2-7, with D maybe TRBD2 (5 bases). Per the germline V gene, CDR1 is LNHDA and CDR2 is SQIVND (reference sequence). Trimming removed 6 bases at V and 0 bases at J, with 15 bases between. The CDR3 sequence is 15 residues long. The CDR3 DNA reads as TGTGCCAGTAGGGGAGAGGCGGCAGGCTCCTACGAGCAGTACTTC. It translates to CASRGEAAGSYEQYF.

This clonotype was found a few times. The chain couples TRBV4-3 to TRBJ1-2, with a tentative D call TRBD1 (6 bases). This CDR3 is 12 amino acids long. Trimming pared 6 bases from V and 5 bases from J, leaving 10 bases between. Germline V CDR1 and CDR2: LGHNA, YSLEER. The CDR3 region is CASRGAGYGYTF. For the CDR3, the DNA is TGCGCCAGCAGGGGGGCAGGGTATGGCTACACCTTC.